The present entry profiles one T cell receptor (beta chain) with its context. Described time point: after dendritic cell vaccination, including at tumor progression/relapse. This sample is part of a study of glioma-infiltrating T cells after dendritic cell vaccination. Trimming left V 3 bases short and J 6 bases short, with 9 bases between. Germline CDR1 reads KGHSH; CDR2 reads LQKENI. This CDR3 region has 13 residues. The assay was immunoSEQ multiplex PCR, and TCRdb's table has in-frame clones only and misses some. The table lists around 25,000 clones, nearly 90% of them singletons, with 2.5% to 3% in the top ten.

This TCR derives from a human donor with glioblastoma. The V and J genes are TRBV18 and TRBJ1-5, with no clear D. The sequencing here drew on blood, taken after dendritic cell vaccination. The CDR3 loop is CASSPSERQPQHF. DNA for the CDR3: TGTGCCAGCTCACCCTCTGAGCGTCAGCCCCAGCATTTT.